The clone carrying this T cell receptor beta chain was found once. What it binds is not known. This sample is drawn from a study of OX40 agonist ivuxolimab in advanced cancers. Study details: Ivuxolimab is a fully human IgG2 antibody that activates OX40 (CD134).

Drawing of blood for sampling happened at baseline, at cycle 4 day 1, and at cycle 7 day 1. CDR1 is SGHVS and CDR2 is FNYEAQ in the germline V gene. J lost 5 bases, V lost 5 bases, and 7 bases had no gene match. The CDR3 is 16 amino acids. The assay was immunoSEQ multiplex PCR, and TCRdb's table has in-frame clones only and misses some. The sample includes around 76,000 clones, just over 85% seen only once; the top ten take over 2.5%. Notes on the study in general: Those patients achieving a partial response at 0.1-3.0 mg/kg showed among the lowest clonal expansion. CD4+ and CD8+ blood T cells expanded clonally by week 6 at 0.1 to 3.0 mg/kg.

The sequence was obtained from an adult with an advanced solid tumor such as melanoma, head and neck, liver or kidney cancer. The material was CD4+ or CD8+ T cells sorted from blood, obtained in a trial of the OX40 agonist ivuxolimab. This chain uses TRBV7-6 with TRBJ2-5; 14 bases agree with TRBD2. The CDR3 sequence: CASSHGLAGGRETQYF. In DNA form, the CDR3 reads TGTGCCAGCAGCCACGGACTAGCGGGGGGCAGGGAGACCCAGTACTTC.